Listed below are T cell receptor beta chains from one sample, sequenced in a study of T cell repertoires in cytomegalovirus infection. TCRdb reprocessed the reads with MiXCR, giving one entry per CDR3 protein. The sample records some 390,000 distinct CDR3 sequences, 18% being singletons. Sequenced material: PBMCs. These receptors were taken from a human donor in good health (CMV status not recorded). Some clones in this sample may be carry-over from other donors' samples. Each CDR3 is given with its conserved first and last residue. Fields, in order: V gene, J gene, clone size, D gene, CDR3 protein, CDR3 DNA. D genes are given only for firm matches. Size values are once, few and many counts, or a class for expanded clones, and some rows have none.

v_gene: TRBV6-6; j_gene: TRBJ2-3; abundance: many; d_gene: TRBD2; CDR3aa: CASIMTSGRPDTQYF; CDR3nt: TGTGCCAGCATCATGACTAGCGGGAGGCCAGATACGCAGTATTTT
v_gene: TRBV7-9; j_gene: TRBJ2-1; abundance: NA; d_gene: NA; CDR3aa: CASRLGGGSFDEQFF; CDR3nt: TGTGCCAGCAGGCTCGGTGGGGGATCGTTCGATGAGCAGTTCTTC
v_gene: TRBV6-1; j_gene: TRBJ1-5; abundance: many; d_gene: NA; CDR3aa: CASSEGRWRTPNQPQHF; CDR3nt: TGTGCCAGCAGTGAGGGTCGCTGGAGGACACCCAATCAGCCCCAGCATTTT
v_gene: TRBV19; j_gene: TRBJ1-5; abundance: NA; d_gene: TRBD1; CDR3aa: CASSRDRRINQPQHF; CDR3nt: TGTGCCAGTAGTCGGGACAGACGTATAAATCAGCCCCAGCATTTT
v_gene: TRBV7-9; j_gene: TRBJ1-5; abundance: NA; d_gene: NA; CDR3aa: CASSLSVGLDQPQHF; CDR3nt: TGTGCCAGCAGCTTATCAGTGGGGCTCGATCAGCCCCAGCATTTT
v_gene: TRBV11-3; j_gene: TRBJ2-1; abundance: NA; d_gene: NA; CDR3aa: CASSQGRHEQFF; CDR3nt: TGTGCCAGCAGCCAGGGGCGCCATGAGCAGTTCTTC
v_gene: TRBV7-8; j_gene: TRBJ2-6; abundance: few; d_gene: NA; CDR3aa: CASSLWGLAISGANVLTF; CDR3nt: TGTGCCAGCAGCTTGTGGGGGCTTGCTATTTCTGGGGCCAACGTCCTGACTTTC
v_gene: TRBV11-2; j_gene: TRBJ2-1; abundance: many; d_gene: TRBD2; CDR3aa: CASSLTGGTYNEQFF; CDR3nt: TGTGCCAGCAGCTTAACGGGAGGGACCTACAATGAGCAGTTCTTC
v_gene: TRBV4-1; j_gene: TRBJ2-3; abundance: few; d_gene: TRBD2; CDR3aa: CASSFTSGTTDTQYF; CDR3nt: TGCGCCAGCAGCTTCACTAGCGGAACCACAGATACGCAGTATTTT
v_gene: TRBV3-1; j_gene: TRBJ1-5; abundance: NA; d_gene: NA; CDR3aa: CASSRGVLGVQPQHF; CDR3nt: TGTGCCAGCAGCCGGGGGGTGTTAGGGGTTCAGCCCCAGCATTTT
v_gene: TRBV27; j_gene: TRBJ2-4; abundance: few; d_gene: NA; CDR3aa: CASSQDTKNIQYF; CDR3nt: TGTGCCAGCAGTCAGGACACAAAAAACATTCAGTACTTC
v_gene: TRBV4-1; j_gene: TRBJ2-4; abundance: NA; d_gene: NA; CDR3aa: CASSNPGGPLAKNIQYF; CDR3nt: TGCGCCAGCAGCAACCCCGGGGGACCGCTAGCCAAAAACATTCAGTACTTC
v_gene: TRBV4-1; j_gene: TRBJ1-4; abundance: NA; d_gene: NA; CDR3aa: CASSQPVDGGMRTNEKLFF; CDR3nt: TGCGCCAGCAGCCAACCCGTCGATGGGGGAATGAGGACTAATGAAAAACTGTTTTTT
v_gene: TRBV28; j_gene: TRBJ1-2; abundance: few; d_gene: TRBD1; CDR3aa: CASSAGTGGGHGYTF; CDR3nt: TGTGCCAGCAGTGCCGGGACAGGGGGCGGGCATGGCTACACCTTC
v_gene: TRBV4-1; j_gene: TRBJ2-1; abundance: NA; d_gene: NA; CDR3aa: CASSQAGGGTGSSYNEQFF; CDR3nt: TGCGCCAGCAGCCAAGCGGGGGGCGGGACCGGGAGCTCCTACAATGAGCAGTTCTTC
v_gene: TRBV7-2; j_gene: TRBJ2-7; abundance: many; d_gene: TRBD1; CDR3aa: CASSGQVNYEQYF; CDR3nt: TGTGCCAGCTCGGGACAGGTAAACTACGAGCAGTACTTC
v_gene: TRBV20-1; j_gene: TRBJ2-3; abundance: NA; d_gene: TRBD2; CDR3aa: CSARGTSGRATDTQYF; CDR3nt: TGCAGTGCTAGGGGAACTAGCGGGAGGGCCACAGATACGCAGTATTTT
v_gene: TRBV3-1; j_gene: TRBJ1-4; abundance: few; d_gene: NA; CDR3aa: CASSQDPIDIAGEKLFF; CDR3nt: TGTGCCAGCAGCCAAGATCCCATCGATATCGCTGGGGAAAAACTGTTTTTT
v_gene: TRBV12-3/TRBV12-4; j_gene: TRBJ2-7; abundance: many; d_gene: TRBD2; CDR3aa: CASRGGTSGKGEQYF; CDR3nt: TGTGCCAGCAGGGGGGGGACTAGCGGAAAAGGGGAGCAGTACTTC
v_gene: TRBV7-2; j_gene: TRBJ1-1; abundance: many; d_gene: TRBD1; CDR3aa: CASSLGLDRGTEAFF; CDR3nt: TGTGCCAGCAGCTTAGGCCTGGACAGGGGCACTGAAGCTTTCTTT
v_gene: TRBV2; j_gene: TRBJ1-4; abundance: NA; d_gene: NA; CDR3aa: CASSVVEKLFF; CDR3nt: TGTGCCAGCAGTGTTGTTGAAAAACTGTTTTTT
v_gene: TRBV7-8; j_gene: TRBJ1-6; abundance: few; d_gene: NA; CDR3aa: CASSLAGLYNSPLHF; CDR3nt: TGTGCCAGCAGCTTAGCGGGACTTTATAATTCACCCCTCCACTTT
v_gene: TRBV25-1; j_gene: TRBJ1-3; abundance: few; d_gene: NA; CDR3aa: CASSAYSGNTIYF; CDR3nt: TGTGCCAGCAGTGCTTACTCTGGAAACACCATATATTTT
v_gene: TRBV5-6; j_gene: TRBJ1-1; abundance: NA; d_gene: NA; CDR3aa: CASSLYDRHTEAFF; CDR3nt: TGTGCCAGCAGCTTGTATGATCGCCACACTGAAGCTTTCTTT
v_gene: TRBV7-2; j_gene: TRBJ2-7; abundance: many; d_gene: NA; CDR3aa: CASSPGAFYEQYF; CDR3nt: TGTGCCAGCAGCCCCGGTGCGTTCTACGAGCAGTACTTC
v_gene: TRBV12-5; j_gene: TRBJ2-7; abundance: few; d_gene: NA; CDR3aa: CASGFGATLGQYF; CDR3nt: TGTGCTAGTGGTTTTGGGGCAACCTTAGGGCAGTACTTC
v_gene: TRBV7-2; j_gene: TRBJ1-1; abundance: many; d_gene: NA; CDR3aa: CASSLGRILNTEAFF; CDR3nt: TGTGCCAGCAGCTTGGGTCGGATACTGAACACTGAAGCTTTCTTT
v_gene: TRBV29-1; j_gene: TRBJ2-7; abundance: NA; d_gene: NA; CDR3aa: CSVEESYEQYF; CDR3nt: TGCAGCGTTGAAGAAAGCTACGAGCAGTACTTC
v_gene: TRBV7-6; j_gene: TRBJ2-7; abundance: many; d_gene: NA; CDR3aa: CASTPDVVAYEQYF; CDR3nt: TGTGCCAGCACCCCCGACGTGGTAGCGTACGAGCAGTACTTC
v_gene: TRBV7-2; j_gene: TRBJ2-7; abundance: NA; d_gene: NA; CDR3aa: CASSSARYEQYF; CDR3nt: TGTGCCAGCAGCTCTGCCCGTTACGAGCAGTACTTC
v_gene: TRBV4-3; j_gene: TRBJ2-3; abundance: few; d_gene: NA; CDR3aa: CASSREWTDTQYF; CDR3nt: TGCGCCAGCAGCCGAGAGTGGACAGATACGCAGTATTTT
v_gene: TRBV7-7; j_gene: TRBJ2-5; abundance: few; d_gene: TRBD1; CDR3aa: CASSFRDRGVETQYF; CDR3nt: TGTGCCAGCAGCTTCCGGGACAGAGGGGTAGAGACCCAGTACTTC
v_gene: TRBV29-1; j_gene: TRBJ2-3; abundance: few; d_gene: NA; CDR3aa: CSVVPTGTDTQYF; CDR3nt: TGCAGCGTTGTCCCTACCGGCACAGATACGCAGTATTTT
v_gene: TRBV11-3; j_gene: TRBJ2-2; abundance: few; d_gene: TRBD1; CDR3aa: CASSQGAGELFF; CDR3nt: TGTGCCAGCAGCCAGGGGGCCGGGGAGCTGTTTTTT
v_gene: TRBV2; j_gene: TRBJ2-3; abundance: NA; d_gene: NA; CDR3aa: CASSERRSSTDTQYF; CDR3nt: TGTGCCAGCAGTGAACGGAGGAGTAGCACAGATACGCAGTATTTT
v_gene: TRBV7-2; j_gene: TRBJ1-2; abundance: many; d_gene: NA; CDR3aa: CATTLGGQTTYGYTF; CDR3nt: TGTGCCACGACTTTAGGTGGACAGACGACCTATGGCTACACCTTC
v_gene: TRBV20-1; j_gene: TRBJ2-7; abundance: once; d_gene: TRBD1; CDR3aa: CSAGSRTGGRDEQYF; CDR3nt: TGCAGTGCGGGGAGCAGGACAGGGGGCCGCGACGAGCAGTACTTC
v_gene: TRBV6-1; j_gene: TRBJ2-7; abundance: many; d_gene: TRBD2; CDR3aa: CASHRGTSGYEQYF; CDR3nt: TGTGCCAGCCACCGGGGGACTAGCGGCTACGAGCAGTACTTC
v_gene: TRBV28; j_gene: TRBJ1-2; abundance: few; d_gene: TRBD1; CDR3aa: CASSDRGRDGYTF; CDR3nt: TGTGCCAGCAGCGACAGGGGACGGGATGGCTACACCTTC
v_gene: TRBV7-6; j_gene: TRBJ2-3; abundance: NA; d_gene: NA; CDR3aa: CASSRWGGTQYF; CDR3nt: TGTGCCAGCAGCCGGTGGGGAGGTACGCAGTATTTT
v_gene: TRBV2; j_gene: TRBJ2-1; abundance: NA; d_gene: NA; CDR3aa: CASSTLPPGANEQFF; CDR3nt: TGTGCCAGCAGTACCTTGCCCCCGGGCGCTAATGAGCAGTTCTTC
v_gene: TRBV7-9; j_gene: TRBJ1-6; abundance: NA; d_gene: NA; CDR3aa: CASSLVMTTYNSPLHF; CDR3nt: TGTGCCAGCAGCTTAGTAATGACGACCTATAATTCACCCCTCCACTTT